This T cell receptor beta chain emerged from a study of cytomegalovirus exposure and HLA in healthy donors. The CDR3 is made up of 15 amino acids. J was trimmed by 8 bases and V by 2 bases; bases with no gene match: 9. The V gene's germline CDR1 is SGHDT and CDR2 YYEEEE. 60 Vbeta and 13 Jbeta primers were used in PCR. Sequencing used immunoSEQ multiplex PCR; TCRdb keeps in-frame clones, though not all of them. The sample consists of approximately 170,000 clones, more than 65% of them appearing once. This clone has more than one count but fewer than ten. The sample consisted of PBMCs. The TCR originated in a man aged 18 to 29 in good health and CMV-seropositive. The V gene is TRBV5-6, the J gene TRBJ2-1; TRBD2 agrees at 8 bases. As DNA, the CDR3 is TGTGCCAGCAGCTTTCCTAGCGGGCGCAGCTATGAGCAGTTCTTC. Protein product: CASSFPSGRSYEQFF.